The present T cell receptor (beta chain) was sequenced within a study of blood T cell repertoires in COVID-19. The protocol was immunoSEQ multiplex PCR, while the TCRdb copy is restricted to in-frame clones and leaves out a portion. The sample records about 200,000 clones, around nine tenths being singletons. The CDR3 covers 15 residues. V was trimmed by 7 bases and J by 0 bases, leaving 13 bases between them. Germline assignment: CDR1 SNHLY and CDR2 FYNNEI. The sample comprised peripheral blood. This sequence was found in a man aged 35 to 55 with active or convalescent COVID-19. The chain uses TRBV2 and TRBJ1-5; D call uncertain. In DNA, the CDR3 is TGTGCCAGCAAGTCTGACGGGTATAGCAATCAGCCCCAGCATTTT. Amino acids: CASKSDGYSNQPQHF.